This T cell receptor (beta chain) stems from a study of T and B cells in COVID-19 patients. Multiplex PCR with BIOMED2 TRB-A/B primer pools amplified TRB rearrangements. TCRdb ran MiXCR on the multiplex PCR reads and lists one entry per CDR3 protein. This table has nearly 15,000 distinct CDR3 sequences, roughly 29% appearing once. Trimming took 7 bases from V and 7 from J, leaving 17 bases between them. The CDR3 runs to 14 residues. Per the germline V gene, CDR1 is MNHEY and CDR2 is SVGEGT. Each TRB amplification used 250-500 ng of genomic DNA from blood. The specimen was blood. The rearrangement uses TRBV6-2 or TRBV6-3 and TRBJ1-5; D gene uncertain. The receptor was isolated from a human donor who had recovered from COVID-19. CDR3 bases: TGTGCCAGCACCCGCCTGAGGGAGGACCAGCCCCAGCATTTT. It yields the protein CASTRLREDQPQHF.